The 21 T cell receptor beta chains in this list originate from one sample, sequenced in a study of cytomegalovirus exposure and HLA in healthy donors. Libraries were prepared by immunoSEQ multiplex PCR; TCRdb keeps only in-frame clonotypes and omits some of them. In the table there are under 300,000 clones, around 87% of which are singletons. The sequencing input was PBMCs. The receptors derive from a woman aged 25 to 39 in good health and CMV-seropositive.

This clone was seen more than once but under ten times. The chain joins TRBV5-1 to TRBJ1-1, with TRBD1 as a possible D gene (5 bases). From germline, CDR1 is SGHRS and CDR2 YFSETQ. This CDR3 is 14 amino acids long. Trimming stripped 2 bases from V and 0 bases from J, with 8 bases between. As DNA, the CDR3 is TGCGCCAGCAGCTTTCCAGGGATGAACACTGAAGCTTTCTTT. Amino acids: CASSFPGMNTEAFF.

The genes are TRBV7-9 and TRBJ2-7; 11 nucleotides align to TRBD1. V dropped 6 bases and J dropped 3; count of bases not matched to a gene: 10. The CDR3 runs 16 residues. In germline, CDR1 is SEHNR, CDR2 FQNEAQ (reference sequence). Written as DNA, the CDR3 is TGTGCCAGCAGGCCCCATTTGGGACAGGGGGACTACGAGCAGTACTTC. This translates into CASRPHLGQGDYEQYF.

The rearrangement uses TRBV28 and TRBJ2-2, with D possibly being TRBD2 (5 bases). Trimming took off 11 bases at V and 1 base at J, with 11 bases between the two ends. The CDR3 runs 13 residues. Germline V CDR1 and CDR2: MDHEN, SYDVKM. Here the CDR3 reads CALGLLNTGELFF. The CDR3 DNA sequence: TGTGCCTTAGGACTGTTGAACACCGGGGAGCTGTTTTTT.

This chain uses TRBV11-2 with TRBJ2-1; 9 bases line up with TRBD1. With 5 bases clipped from V and 0 bases from J, the junction kept 5 bases outside the gene matches. The CDR3 is 16 amino acids. Germline V gene lookup returns CDR1 SGHAT and CDR2 FQNNGV. The CDR3 sequence: CASSRTGAGSYNEQFF. In DNA form, the CDR3 reads TGTGCCAGCAGCCGGACAGGGGCGGGCTCCTACAATGAGCAGTTCTTC.

This chain connects TRBV28 to TRBJ2-7; 12 bases match TRBD2. The ends lost 2 bases at V and 1 base at J; junction bases unmatched: 0. The CDR3 contains 15 residues. Germline V gives CDR1 MDHEN, CDR2 SYDVKM. The CDR3 DNA is TGTGCCAGCAGTTTAACTAGCGGGAGGTCCTACGAGCAGTACTTC. This sequence encodes CASSLTSGRSYEQYF. The complete variable domain, with remaining parts taken from reference TRBV28 and TRBJ2-7, reads DVKVTQSSRYLVKRTGEKVFLECVQDMDHENMFWYRQDPGLGLRLIYFSYDVKMKEKGDIPEGYSVSREKKERFSLILESASTNQTSMYLCASSLTSGRSYEQYFGPGTRLTVT.

CDR3 sequence: CASRGTSGSISYNEQFF. In nucleotides, the CDR3 is TGTGCCAGCAGGGGGACTAGCGGGAGTATTTCCTACAATGAGCAGTTCTTC. The chain links TRBV11-2 to TRBJ2-1, with 14 bases identical to TRBD2. This CDR3 contains 17 residues. J gave up 1 base and V 6 bases, and 5 bases lay outside the gene matches. CDR1 is SGHAT, CDR2 FQNNGV, per germline. Supplemented by reference TRBV11-2 and TRBJ2-1, the full variable domain reads EAGVAQSPRYKIIEKRQSVAFWCNPISGHATLYWYQQILGQGPKLLIQFQNNGVVDDSQLPKDRFSAERLKGVDSTLKIQPAKLEDSAVYLCASRGTSGSISYNEQFFGPGTRLTVL.

This clone occurred a few times. J is TRBJ1-5 and V is TRBV7-8; TRBD1 agrees at 9 bases. CDR3 length equals 14 residues. V trimming: 1 base; J trimming: 5 bases; junction bases outside the gene matches: 0. Germline values: CDR1 SGHVS, CDR2 FQNEAQ. The CDR3 here is CASSLGTGDQPQHF. CDR3 sequence (DNA): TGTGCCAGCAGCTTAGGGACAGGGGATCAGCCCCAGCATTTT.

The V call is TRBV30, the J call TRBJ2-7; TRBD1 matches 11 bases. CDR3 length equals 14 residues. Germline values: CDR1 GTSNPN, CDR2 SVGIG (reference sequence). J was trimmed by 3 bases and V by 2 bases; bases with no gene match: 3. This chain's CDR3 is CAWSPGTGGYEQYF. The DNA of the CDR3 is TGTGCCTGGAGTCCCGGGACAGGGGGCTACGAGCAGTACTTC.

The V gene is TRBV19, the J gene TRBJ1-2; no reliable D call. The germline V and J ends were trimmed by 3 bases and 0 bases, with 11 bases remaining between them. Germline V lookup: CDR1 LNHDA, CDR2 SQIVND (reference sequence). The CDR3 is 15 amino acids. This CDR3 reads CASSIDYIANYGYTF. The CDR3 DNA reads TGTGCCAGTAGTATCGACTACATAGCTAACTATGGCTACACCTTC.

J is TRBJ1-5 and V is TRBV7-8; D call uncertain. V was shortened by 6 bases and J by 5 bases, with 11 bases between the two germline ends. Germline V gives CDR1 SGHVS, CDR2 FQNEAQ. The CDR3 consists of 13 residues. The CDR3 loop is CASSPRTDQPQHF. CDR3 nucleotide sequence: TGTGCCAGCAGTCCTCGGACTGATCAGCCCCAGCATTTT.

As concerns this clone: This specimen includes other DNA sequences encoding the same CDR3. The chain combines TRBV5-1 with TRBJ1-1, with D possibly TRBD1 on 5 matching bases. The CDR3 loop spans 12 amino acids. Germline V gives CDR1 SGHRS, CDR2 YFSETQ. V gave up 5 bases and J gave up 3 bases, with 8 bases separating them. The CDR3 loop reads CASRLQDTEAFF. The CDR3 nucleotides read TGCGCCAGCAGGTTACAGGACACTGAAGCTTTCTTT.

CDR3 sequence reads: CASSLGTSGRRGTDTQYF. The DNA of the CDR3 is TGCGCCAGCAGCTTGGGGACTAGCGGGAGGAGGGGCACAGATACGCAGTATTTT. V is TRBV5-1 and J is TRBJ2-3; 14 positions agree with TRBD2. The CDR3 has 18 residues. Per germline, CDR1 SGHRS and CDR2 YFSETQ. The V segment lost 0 bases and the J segment 1 base; nucleotides outside the gene matches: 4.

The chain uses TRBV30 and TRBJ2-7; the match to TRBD2 covers 8 bases. The ends lost 3 bases at V and 0 bases at J; junction bases unmatched: 10. Germline V gene sequence: CDR1 GTSNPN, CDR2 SVGIG (reference sequence). The CDR3 is 16 residues long. CDR3 region: CAWSSWVAGGSYEQYF. CDR3 nucleotide sequence: TGTGCCTGGAGCAGTTGGGTGGCGGGAGGCTCCTACGAGCAGTACTTC.

Here the CDR3 DNA reads TGTGCCAGTAGTATAAGACAGGGGGAATCCTACGAGCAGTACTTC. Translated, it gives CASSIRQGESYEQYF. The J gene is TRBJ2-7, the V gene TRBV19, with TRBD1 matching over 9 bases. CDR1 LNHDA and CDR2 SQIVND come from the germline V gene (reference sequence). With 2 bases clipped from V and 1 base from J, the junction kept 3 bases outside the gene matches. The CDR3 consists of 15 residues.

J is TRBJ1-3 and V is TRBV15, with D unclear. Per the germline V gene, CDR1 is LNHNV and CDR2 is YYDKDF (reference sequence). The V end lost 5 bases, the J end lost 4 bases, and 18 bases lay between the germline ends. The CDR3 has 16 residues. CDR3 coding DNA: TGTGCCACCAGCGCCCAACGGAATAGCCAGGGAAACACCATATATTTT. This sequence encodes CATSAQRNSQGNTIYF. Together with reference TRBV15 and TRBJ1-3, the CDR3 gives the full variable domain: DAMVIQNPRYQVTQFGKPVTLSCSQTLNHNVMYWYQQKSSQAPKLLFHYYDKDFNNEADTPDNFQSRRPNTSFCFLDIRSPGLGDTAMYLCATSAQRNSQGNTIYFGEGSWLTVV.

This sequence joins TRBV4-1 and TRBJ1-1, with TRBD1 identical over 7 bases. The germline V gene encodes CDR1 MGHRA and CDR2 YSYEKL. V lost 4 bases to trimming and J lost 0 bases; unmatched junction nucleotides: 2. The CDR3 contains 14 residues. CDR3 bases: TGCGCCAGCAGCCGACAGGGACTGAACACTGAAGCTTTCTTT. Protein product: CASSRQGLNTEAFF.

V gene TRBV27 combines with J gene TRBJ2-2; D is undetermined. The germline V gene has CDR1 MNHEY and CDR2 SMNVEV (reference sequence). The V end was cut by 2 bases, the J end by 3 bases, with 4 bases between. The CDR3 runs 13 residues. The CDR3 DNA sequence: TGTGCCAGCAGTTTACCCGACACCGGGGAGCTGTTTTTT. It is translated as CASSLPDTGELFF.

The chain joins TRBV19 to TRBJ2-7; TRBD2 is a possible D gene (6 bases). V was trimmed by 6 bases and J by 2 bases, leaving 14 bases between them. Per germline, CDR1 LNHDA and CDR2 SQIVND (reference sequence). This CDR3 spans 14 amino acids. The CDR3 DNA reads as TGTGCCAGTAGCCTCAGGACGGGGGCCTACGAGCAGTACTTC. Residues: CASSLRTGAYEQYF.

The chain is built from TRBV7-3 and TRBJ2-1; 9 bases align to TRBD2. The CDR3 is made up of 15 amino acids. Germline V gives CDR1 SGHTA, CDR2 FQGTGA. V lost 4 bases, J lost 6 bases, and 7 bases stayed unmatched. Here the CDR3 DNA reads TGTGCCAGCAGCTCAGTAGCGGGAGTGGGCAATGAGCAGTTCTTC. Translated, it gives CASSSVAGVGNEQFF.

The chain links TRBV14 to TRBJ2-1; 10 bases align to TRBD2. Germline V gene sequence: CDR1 SGHDN, CDR2 FVKESK. The V gene end was trimmed by 0 bases and the J gene end by 4 bases; junction bases not matched to a gene: 6. CDR3 length: 17 amino acids. As DNA, the CDR3 is TGTGCCAGCAGCCAAGATGACGAGCGGGAGGGTTACAATGAGCAGTTCTTC. This sequence encodes CASSQDDEREGYNEQFF. The full variable domain, its missing parts supplied by reference TRBV14 and TRBJ2-1, is EAGVTQFPSHSVIEKGQTVTLRCDPISGHDNLYWYRRVMGKEIKFLLHFVKESKQDESGMPNNRFLAERTGGTYSTLKVQPAELEDSGVYFCASSQDDEREGYNEQFFGPGTRLTVL.

J is TRBJ2-1 and V is TRBV27; 13 positions agree with TRBD2. Germline CDR1 MNHEY, CDR2 SMNVEV (reference sequence). This CDR3 is built from 14 residues. V lost 3 bases to trimming and J lost 13 bases; unmatched junction nucleotides: 6. Here the CDR3 DNA reads TGTGCCAGCAGTTTCTGGACTAGCGGGAGTGAACAGTTCTTC. Protein product: CASSFWTSGSEQFF.